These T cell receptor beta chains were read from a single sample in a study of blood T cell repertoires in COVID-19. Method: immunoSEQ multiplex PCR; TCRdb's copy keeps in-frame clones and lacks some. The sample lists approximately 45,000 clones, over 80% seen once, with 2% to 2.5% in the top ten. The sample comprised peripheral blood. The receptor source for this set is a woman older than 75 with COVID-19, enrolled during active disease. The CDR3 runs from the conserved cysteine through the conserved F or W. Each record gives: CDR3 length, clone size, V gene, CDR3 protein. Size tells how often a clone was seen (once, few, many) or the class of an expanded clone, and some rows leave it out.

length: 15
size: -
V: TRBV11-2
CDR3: CASSRDRSESYEQYF

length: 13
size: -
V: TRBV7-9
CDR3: CASSFRERNTIYF

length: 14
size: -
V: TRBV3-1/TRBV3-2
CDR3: CASSPPYSYNEQFF

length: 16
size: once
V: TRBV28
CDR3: CASSLYGEPVYQPQHF

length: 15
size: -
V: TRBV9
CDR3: CASSPWGQMNTEAFF

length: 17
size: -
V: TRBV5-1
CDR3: CASSLALGGWDNSPLHF

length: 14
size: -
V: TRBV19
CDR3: CASSQAGLHYEQYF

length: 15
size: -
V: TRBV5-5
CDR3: CASSFPAGGSDTQYF

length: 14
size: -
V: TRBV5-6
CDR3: CASSLAGVFVGYTF

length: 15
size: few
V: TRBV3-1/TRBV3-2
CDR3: CASSQMGTRVYGYTF

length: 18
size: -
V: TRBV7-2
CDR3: CASSQGLAGGRSYNEQFF

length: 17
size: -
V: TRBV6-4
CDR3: CASSAVGGQGHTGELFF

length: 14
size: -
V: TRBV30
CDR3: CAWSLTSGTDTQYF

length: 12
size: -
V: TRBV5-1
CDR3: CASRGQFGGYTF

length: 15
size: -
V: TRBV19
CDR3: CATSLSGQGFYEQYF

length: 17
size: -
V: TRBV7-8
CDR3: CASSLGDRGPYSYEQYF

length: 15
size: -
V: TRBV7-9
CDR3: CASSDRGGAGTEAFF

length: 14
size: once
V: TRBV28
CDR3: CASLRDRRSYEQYF

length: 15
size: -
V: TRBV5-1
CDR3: CASSPDRGRVNEQFF

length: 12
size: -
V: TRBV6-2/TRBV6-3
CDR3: CASSRLAEEQFF

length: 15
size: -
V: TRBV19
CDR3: CASGQDRSGTDTQYF

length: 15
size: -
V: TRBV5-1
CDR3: CASSLVVHRANEQFF

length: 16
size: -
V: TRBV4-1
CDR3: CASSQGQLTSGNTIYF

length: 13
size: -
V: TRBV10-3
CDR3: CAIKGTGGNEQYF

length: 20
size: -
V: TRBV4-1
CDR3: CASSQDRTSGRRSSYNEQFF

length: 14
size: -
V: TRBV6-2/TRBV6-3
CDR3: CASSYLLTGVRAFF

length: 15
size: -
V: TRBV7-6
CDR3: CASSPRTGGNYGYTF

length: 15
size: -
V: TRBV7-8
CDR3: CASSLGTAPTDTQYF

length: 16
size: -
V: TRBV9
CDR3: CASSVVGAGGTDTQYF

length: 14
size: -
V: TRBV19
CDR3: CASSIRGSAGELFF

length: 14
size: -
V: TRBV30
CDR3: CACSGGTNTGELFF

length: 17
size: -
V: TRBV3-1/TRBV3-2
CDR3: CASSQVFARARAYEQYF

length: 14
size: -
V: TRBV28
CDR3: CASSSPGESYEQYF

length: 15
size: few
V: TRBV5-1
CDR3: CASSLDRAAGNTIYF

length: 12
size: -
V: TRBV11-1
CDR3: CASSRAGQGAFF

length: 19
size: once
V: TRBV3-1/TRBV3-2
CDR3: CASSHHRVPSRANSYEQYF

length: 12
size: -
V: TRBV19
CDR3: CASTRTKGGYTF

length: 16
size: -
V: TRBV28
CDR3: CASRLAGLAGRETQYF

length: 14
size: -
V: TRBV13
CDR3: CASSLRQGPYEQYF